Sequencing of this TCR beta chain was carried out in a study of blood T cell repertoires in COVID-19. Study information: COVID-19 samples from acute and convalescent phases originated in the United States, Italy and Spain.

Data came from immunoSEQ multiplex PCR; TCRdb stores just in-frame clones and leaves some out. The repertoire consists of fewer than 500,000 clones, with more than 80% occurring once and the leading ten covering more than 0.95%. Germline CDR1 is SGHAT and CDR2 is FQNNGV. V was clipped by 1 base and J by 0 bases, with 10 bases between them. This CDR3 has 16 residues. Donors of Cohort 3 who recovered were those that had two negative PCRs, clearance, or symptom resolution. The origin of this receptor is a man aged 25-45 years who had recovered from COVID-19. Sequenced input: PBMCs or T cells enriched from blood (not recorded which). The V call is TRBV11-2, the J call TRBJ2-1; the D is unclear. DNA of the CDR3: TGTGCCAGCAGCTTAGGCAGTCAAAGCTCCTACAATGAGCAGTTCTTC. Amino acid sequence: CASSLGSQSSYNEQFF.